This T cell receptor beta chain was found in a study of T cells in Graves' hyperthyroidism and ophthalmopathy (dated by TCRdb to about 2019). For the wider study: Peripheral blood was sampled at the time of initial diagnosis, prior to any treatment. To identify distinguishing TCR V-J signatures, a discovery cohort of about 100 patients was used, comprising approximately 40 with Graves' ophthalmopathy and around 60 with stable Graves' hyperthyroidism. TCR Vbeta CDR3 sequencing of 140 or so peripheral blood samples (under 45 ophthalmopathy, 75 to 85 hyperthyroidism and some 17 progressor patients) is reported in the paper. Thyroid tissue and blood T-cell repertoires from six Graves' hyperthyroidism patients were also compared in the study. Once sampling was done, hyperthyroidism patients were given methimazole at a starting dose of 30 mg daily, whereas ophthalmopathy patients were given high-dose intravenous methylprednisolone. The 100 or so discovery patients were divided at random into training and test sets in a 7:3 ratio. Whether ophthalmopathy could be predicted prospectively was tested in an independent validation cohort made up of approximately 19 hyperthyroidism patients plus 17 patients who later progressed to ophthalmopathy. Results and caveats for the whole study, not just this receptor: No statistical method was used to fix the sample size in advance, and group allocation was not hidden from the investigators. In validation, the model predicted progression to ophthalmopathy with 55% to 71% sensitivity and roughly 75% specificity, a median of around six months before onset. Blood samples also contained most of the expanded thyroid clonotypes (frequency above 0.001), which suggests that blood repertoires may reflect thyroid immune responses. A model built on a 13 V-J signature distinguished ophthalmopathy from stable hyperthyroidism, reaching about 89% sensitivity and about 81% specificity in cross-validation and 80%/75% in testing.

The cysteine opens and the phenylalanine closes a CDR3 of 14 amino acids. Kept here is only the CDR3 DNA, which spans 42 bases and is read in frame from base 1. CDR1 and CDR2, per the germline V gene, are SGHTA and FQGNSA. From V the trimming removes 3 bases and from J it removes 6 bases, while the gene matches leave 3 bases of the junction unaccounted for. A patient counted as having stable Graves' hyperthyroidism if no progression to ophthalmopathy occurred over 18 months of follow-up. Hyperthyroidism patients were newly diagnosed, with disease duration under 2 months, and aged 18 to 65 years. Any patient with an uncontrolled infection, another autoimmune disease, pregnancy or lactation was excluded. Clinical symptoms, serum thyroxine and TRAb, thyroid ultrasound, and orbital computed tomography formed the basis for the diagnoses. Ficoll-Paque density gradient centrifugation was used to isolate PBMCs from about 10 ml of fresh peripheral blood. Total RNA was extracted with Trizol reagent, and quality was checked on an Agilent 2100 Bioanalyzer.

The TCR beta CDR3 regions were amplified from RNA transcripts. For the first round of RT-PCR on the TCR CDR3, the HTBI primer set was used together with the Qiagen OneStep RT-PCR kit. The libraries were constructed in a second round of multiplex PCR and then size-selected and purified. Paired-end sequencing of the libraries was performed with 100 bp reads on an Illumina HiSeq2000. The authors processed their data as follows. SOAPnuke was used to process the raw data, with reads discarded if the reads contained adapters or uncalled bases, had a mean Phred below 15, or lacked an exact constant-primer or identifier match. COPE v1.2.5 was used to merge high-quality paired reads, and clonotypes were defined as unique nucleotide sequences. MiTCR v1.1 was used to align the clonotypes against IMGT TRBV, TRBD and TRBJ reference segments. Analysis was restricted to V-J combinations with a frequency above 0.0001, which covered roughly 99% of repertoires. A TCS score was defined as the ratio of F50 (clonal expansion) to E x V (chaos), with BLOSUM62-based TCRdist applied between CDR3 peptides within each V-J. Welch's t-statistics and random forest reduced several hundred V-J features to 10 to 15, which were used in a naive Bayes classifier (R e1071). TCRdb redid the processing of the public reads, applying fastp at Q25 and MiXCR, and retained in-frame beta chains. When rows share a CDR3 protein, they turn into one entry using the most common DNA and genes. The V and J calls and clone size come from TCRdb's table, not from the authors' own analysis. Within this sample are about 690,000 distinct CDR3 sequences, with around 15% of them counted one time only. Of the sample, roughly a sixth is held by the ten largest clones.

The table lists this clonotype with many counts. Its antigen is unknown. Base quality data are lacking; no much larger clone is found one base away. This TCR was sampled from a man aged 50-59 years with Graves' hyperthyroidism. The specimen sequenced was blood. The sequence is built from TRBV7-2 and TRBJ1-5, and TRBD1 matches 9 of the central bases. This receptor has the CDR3 CASSLTGGGQPQHF. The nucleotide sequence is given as TGTGCCAGCAGCTTGACAGGGGGTGGTCAGCCCCAGCATTTT.